Described below is a single TCR beta chain sequence and its context. Its antigen is unidentified. No infections or other immune events were documented during collection. Clones were sequenced by immunoSEQ multiplex PCR, and TCRdb holds only the in-frame ones, with some missing. The sample yields approximately 100,000 clones, approximately 90% seen once. The sample comes from a study of identifying expanded T cells in peripheral blood. Whole-study results and caveats: Across healthy donors, higher total template counts meant significantly greater approximately two-week count variance. About 1.2 clones differed between technical replicates, versus around 15 and 18 over time.

This CDR3 contains 18 residues. Germline V gene lookup returns CDR1 MDHEN and CDR2 SYDVKM. V shed 0 bases, J shed 10 bases, and the junction held 13 bases outside the gene matches. The sequenced sample was blood. This TCR was sampled from a person aged 18 to 69 in good health. This chain joins TRBV28 and TRBJ1-6; 9 bases are a match to TRBD1. CDR3 protein: CASSLWGWDRDSRSPLHF. The CDR3 nucleotides are TGTGCCAGCAGTTTATGGGGATGGGACAGGGATAGTAGGTCACCCCTCCACTTT.